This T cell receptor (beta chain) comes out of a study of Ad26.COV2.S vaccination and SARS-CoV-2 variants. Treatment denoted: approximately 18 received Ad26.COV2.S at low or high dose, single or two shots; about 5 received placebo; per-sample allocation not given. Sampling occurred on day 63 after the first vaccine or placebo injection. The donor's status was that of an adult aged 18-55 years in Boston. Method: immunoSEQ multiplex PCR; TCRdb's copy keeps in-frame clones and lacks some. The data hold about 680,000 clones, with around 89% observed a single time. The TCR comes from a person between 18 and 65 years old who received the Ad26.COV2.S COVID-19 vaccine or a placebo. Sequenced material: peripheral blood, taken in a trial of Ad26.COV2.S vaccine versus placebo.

This CDR3 is CASSPQEGAETQYF. CDR3 sequence (DNA): TGCGCCAGCAGCCCCCAGGAGGGGGCAGAGACCCAGTACTTC. The genes are TRBV4-3 and TRBJ2-5; maybe TRBD1 (7 bases). Trimming removed 4 bases from V and 4 bases from J, with 13 bases in between. The CDR3 totals 14 residues. Germline loops: CDR1 LGHNA, CDR2 YSLEER.